This T cell receptor (beta chain) comes out of a study of blood T cell repertoires in COVID-19. About the study: Samples came from the United States, Italy and Spain, spanning acute and convalescent COVID-19. Sample material is recorded as cDNA or gDNA derived from T cells, B-cell-depleted T cells, or PBMCs.

Source study methods: The assay estimated nucleated cells by amplifying reference gene primers. Generated by immunoSEQ multiplex PCR, the TCRdb table keeps only in-frame clones and is missing some. D and trimming come from the DNA, and the V and J calls and clone size come from that table. The sample records more than 50,000 clones, roughly 90% being singletons. The CDR3 length is 14 residues. The V gene end was trimmed by 4 bases and the J gene end by 6 bases; junction bases not matched to a gene: 4. Looked up from germline, CDR1 is SGDLS and CDR2 is YYNGEE. The chain couples TRBV9 to TRBJ1-1, with 12 bases that match TRBD1. The sequence was collected from a human donor in a cohort sampled during active COVID-19. Sequencing was done on a sample of peripheral blood. This CDR3 reads CASSYGTGGPEAFF. The CDR3, as DNA: TGTGCCAGCAGCTATGGGACAGGGGGCCCTGAAGCTTTCTTT.